This T cell receptor (beta chain) was captured in a study of cytomegalovirus exposure and HLA in healthy donors. Overall study findings and caveats: Among immune exposure information, only CMV serostatus was available.

Turning to this clone: Its antigen is not identified.

Primers for the PCR totalled 60 Vbeta and 13 Jbeta. Produced via immunoSEQ multiplex PCR; TCRdb's table is partial and in-frame only. Here the sample spans approximately 54,000 clones, roughly 85% being singletons. Specimen: PBMCs. The source is a young woman in good health and CMV-seronegative.

This CDR3 is CASSELALGSYNEQFF. DNA for the CDR3: TGTGCCAGCAGTGAACTTGCACTAGGATCCTACAATGAGCAGTTCTTC. The rearrangement joins TRBV6-1 to TRBJ2-1, with a possible D match to TRBD2 (5 bases). Per germline, CDR1 MNHNS and CDR2 SASEGT. The CDR3 has 16 amino acids. The germline V and J ends were trimmed by 2 bases and 1 base, with 12 bases remaining between them.